The present entry profiles one T cell receptor (beta chain) with its context. The data belong to a study of blood T cell repertoires in COVID-19. Background on the study: Italy, Spain and the United States were the sources of the convalescent and acute COVID-19 samples. T cells, B-cell-depleted T cells, or PBMCs provided the cDNA or gDNA that served as material.

The CDR3 is made up of 13 amino acids. In germline, CDR1 is GTSNPN, CDR2 SVGIG (reference sequence). V lost 1 base and J 6 bases, leaving 12 bases between the germline ends. Assay: immunoSEQ multiplex PCR; the TCRdb copy retains only in-frame clones and omits some. The sample consists of approximately 500,000 clones, approximately 91% of them appearing once. This sequence was found in a woman between 45 and 60 years old with COVID-19, enrolled during active disease. The V call is TRBV30, the J call TRBJ1-2; D remains ambiguous. Sequenced: peripheral blood. Here the CDR3 reads CAWSAGSPNGYTF. The CDR3 DNA sequence: TGTGCCTGGAGTGCCGGGAGCCCGAATGGCTACACCTTC.